A single sample is the source of the 4 T cell receptor beta chains below, sequenced in a study of radiotherapy plus CTLA-4 blockade in lung cancer. TCRdb's copy holds only in-frame clones and misses some; the assay was immunoSEQ multiplex PCR. The sample shows about 41,000 clones, about 72% of them seen only once. This sample comprised peripheral blood, obtained from a patient treated with radiotherapy plus ipilimumab. These receptors all stem from a human donor with non-small cell lung cancer who had stable disease on radiotherapy plus ipilimumab.

The chain recombines TRBV7-3 with TRBJ1-2; D unresolved. Germline loops: CDR1 SGHTA, CDR2 FQGTGA. Trimming stripped 5 bases from V and 6 bases from J, with 16 bases between. This CDR3 has 14 residues. CDR3 nucleotide sequence: TGTGCCAGCAGCCCCCGACCGCGTCTAAATGGCTACACCTTC. Its protein product is CASSPRPRLNGYTF.

This clone was counted a few times. This chain uses TRBV11-2 with TRBJ1-6; D not certain. This CDR3 has 16 residues. V was shortened by 3 bases and J by 5 bases, with 14 bases between the two germline ends. The germline CDR1 and CDR2 sequences are SGHAT and FQNNGV. The DNA of the CDR3 is TGTGCCAGCAGCTTTAACATTGCGGGGAATAATTCACCCCTCCACTTT. Translated: CASSFNIAGNNSPLHF.

This chain uses TRBV18 with TRBJ1-5; D is ambiguous. The germline V and J ends were trimmed by 3 bases and 5 bases, with 14 bases remaining between them. The CDR3 sequence is 15 residues long. The V gene's germline CDR1 is KGHSH and CDR2 LQKENI. CDR3 amino acids: CASSPREGNYQPQHF. The CDR3 coding sequence is TGTGCCAGCTCACCGAGGGAAGGAAATTATCAGCCCCAGCATTTT.

The chain couples TRBV9 to TRBJ1-3; no clear D. The CDR3 runs to 14 residues. V lost 3 bases to trimming and J lost 2 bases, with 9 bases between them. Looked up from germline, CDR1 is SGDLS and CDR2 is YYNGEE. CDR3 DNA sequence: TGTGCCAGCAGCGGAACAGCGCCTGGAAACACCATATATTTT. Translating it yields CASSGTAPGNTIYF.